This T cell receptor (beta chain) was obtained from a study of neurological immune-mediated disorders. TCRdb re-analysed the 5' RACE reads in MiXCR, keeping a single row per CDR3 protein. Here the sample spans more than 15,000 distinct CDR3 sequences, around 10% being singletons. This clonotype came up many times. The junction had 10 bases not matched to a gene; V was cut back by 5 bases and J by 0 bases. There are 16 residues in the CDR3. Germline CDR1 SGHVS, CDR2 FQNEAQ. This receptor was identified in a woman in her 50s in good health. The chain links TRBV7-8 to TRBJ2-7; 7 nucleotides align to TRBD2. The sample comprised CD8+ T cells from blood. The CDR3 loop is CASSHGASGFSYEQYF. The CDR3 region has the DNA TGTGCCAGCAGCCACGGCGCTAGCGGATTCTCCTACGAGCAGTACTTC.